This entry lists 25 T cell receptor beta chains sequenced from one sample in a study of response to subunit inactivated influenza vaccine. TCRdb independently ran MiXCR on the RT-PCR reads; one entry per CDR3 protein. This sample yields hundreds of thousands of distinct CDR3 sequences, of which 12% are seen a single time; around 9.6% belongs to the top ten. The input for sequencing was PBMCs from blood, taken on the day of vaccination. These receptor sequences come from a man between 45 and 60 years old who received an inactivated influenza vaccine.

A word on this clonotype: Lacking the conserved final phenylalanine or tryptophan, this CDR3 likely reflects a read error. The V and J genes are TRBV6-2 or TRBV6-3 and TRBJ2-1; D is unresolved. Germline loops: CDR1 MNHEY, CDR2 SVGEGT. There are 12 residues in the CDR3. Trimming removed 7 bases from V and 5 bases from J, with 9 bases in between. The DNA of the CDR3 is TGTGCCAGCATCGACGCGAACAATGAGCAGTTCCTG. Protein sequence: CASIDANNEQFL.

CDR3 amino acids: CASSSRLGGALEKLFF. For the CDR3, the DNA is TGTGCCAGCAGTTCTCGCCTTGGGGGGGCGCTTGAAAAACTGTTTTTT. The V gene is TRBV27, the J gene TRBJ1-4; D perhaps matches TRBD1 (6 bases). The V gene lost 4 bases and the J gene lost 7 bases, with 19 bases spanning the gap. Germline CDR1 is MNHEY and CDR2 is SMNVEV (reference sequence). The CDR3 sequence is 16 residues long.

This clonotype was counted only a few times. The J gene is TRBJ2-1, the V gene TRBV28; no firm D call. Germline V lookup: CDR1 MDHEN, CDR2 SYDVKM. This CDR3 has 13 residues. V was clipped by 2 bases and J by 11 bases, with 13 bases between them. The CDR3 DNA follows: TGTGCCAGCAGTTTACCTCAGGCAGTGAAGCAGTTCTTC. This sequence encodes CASSLPQAVKQFF. The complete variable domain, with remaining parts taken from reference TRBV28 and TRBJ2-1, reads DVKVTQSSRYLVKRTGEKVFLECVQDMDHENMFWYRQDPGLGLRLIYFSYDVKMKEKGDIPEGYSVSREKKERFSLILESASTNQTSMYLCASSLPQAVKQFFGPGTRLTVL.

This clonotype was recorded only once. The chain joins TRBV5-6 to TRBJ2-1, with a possible D match to TRBD2 (6 bases). The length of the CDR3 is 16 residues. Germline V gene sequence: CDR1 SGHDT, CDR2 YYEEEE. Trimming took 0 bases from V and 3 from J, leaving 13 bases between them. The CDR3 DNA sequence: TGTGCCAGCAGCTTGGAGGGGCGGGGACTCTACAATGAGCAGTTCTTC. As protein: CASSLEGRGLYNEQFF.

This sequence joins TRBV20-1 and TRBJ2-7; no firm D call. Germline V gives CDR1 DFQATT, CDR2 SNEGSKA (reference sequence). This CDR3 has 13 residues. Trimming took 0 bases from V and 7 from J, leaving 13 bases between them. CDR3 amino acids: CSARDVPSAEQYF. Here the CDR3 DNA reads TGCAGTGCTAGAGATGTCCCCTCGGCAGAGCAGTACTTC.

This clonotype was detected many times. The gene calls are TRBV6-5 and TRBJ2-1; the D gene is possibly TRBD2 (6 bases). The CDR3 runs 17 residues. V was trimmed by 0 bases and J by 6 bases, leaving 18 bases between them. Germline V gives CDR1 MNHEY, CDR2 SVGAGI. The CDR3 loop reads CASSYSPARGWGNEQFF. CDR3 DNA: TGTGCCAGCAGTTACTCTCCTGCCCGGGGGTGGGGCAATGAGCAGTTCTTC.

The chain combines TRBV15 with TRBJ2-3; the match to TRBD2 covers 12 bases. CDR1 LNHNV and CDR2 YYDKDF come from the germline V gene (reference sequence). The CDR3 is 15 amino acids. J was trimmed by 2 bases and V by 9 bases; bases with no gene match: 6. The CDR3 DNA sequence: TGTGCCACTGCCGGACTAGCGGGGATCACAGATACGCAGTATTTT. It specifies CATAGLAGITDTQYF.

The chain uses TRBV7-2 and TRBJ2-5; D unresolved. CDR1 and CDR2 (germline): SGHTA, FQGNSA. Trimming removed 8 bases from V and 7 bases from J, with 11 bases in between. The CDR3 runs to 11 residues. CDR3 protein: CASCYGSTQYF. In DNA form, the CDR3 reads TGTGCCAGCTGCTACGGATCGACCCAGTACTTC.

The chain is built from TRBV6-5 and TRBJ2-7, with a possible D match to TRBD1 (6 bases). Trimming shortened V by 2 bases and J by 3 bases, and 17 bases separated the two germline ends. The germline V gene has CDR1 MNHEY and CDR2 SVGAGI. The CDR3 covers 16 residues. CDR3 sequence: CASSYNLRGTDYEQYF. CDR3 DNA sequence: TGTGCCAGCAGTTACAATTTGAGGGGGACGGACTACGAGCAGTACTTC.

This clonotype was observed at least ten times. The chain employs TRBV15 and TRBJ2-2; D gene ambiguous. This CDR3 comprises 13 residues. V dropped 5 bases and J dropped 5 bases, with 9 bases sitting between them. CDR1 and CDR2 (germline): LNHNV, YYDKDF (reference sequence). The DNA of the CDR3 is TGTGCCACCAGCTTTAGCCGGACCGGGGAGCTGTTTTTT. Translation: CATSFSRTGELFF.

This clonotype was picked up a small number of times. J is TRBJ2-1 and V is TRBV12-3 or TRBV12-4; 10 positions agree with TRBD2. The CDR3 is 15 residues long. The ends lost 5 bases at V and 6 bases at J; junction bases unmatched: 7. The CDR3 sequence: CASSPHSGGTNEQFF. In nucleotides, the CDR3 is TGTGCCAGCAGTCCCCATAGCGGGGGGACCAATGAGCAGTTCTTC.

The chain is built from TRBV12-3 or TRBV12-4 and TRBJ2-4; no clear D gene. The CDR3 consists of 12 residues. V was clipped by 6 bases and J by 8 bases, with 11 bases between them. The CDR3 DNA sequence: TGTGCCAGCAGCTCGACACGTGACATTCAGTACTTC. It translates to CASSSTRDIQYF.

The chain recombines TRBV20-1 with TRBJ2-5, with TRBD2 matching 9 bases. The germline CDR1 and CDR2 sequences are DFQATT and SNEGSKA (reference sequence). The CDR3 runs to 13 residues. With V trimmed by 7 bases and J by 5 bases, 8 bases remained unmatched. CDR3 region: CSGAGGSPETQYF. Here the CDR3 DNA reads TGCAGTGGAGCGGGGGGCTCCCCGGAGACCCAGTACTTC.

In its sample, this clonotype was seen a few times. This chain links TRBV5-1 with TRBJ2-2; D may be TRBD1 (6 bases). CDR1 and CDR2 from the germline V gene are SGHRS and YFSETQ. The CDR3 sequence is 15 residues long. Trimming left V 5 bases short and J 6 bases short, with 17 bases between. The CDR3 is CASRSRTGSSGELFF. As DNA, the CDR3 is TGCGCCAGCAGGAGCCGTACAGGGTCGTCCGGGGAGCTGTTTTTT. The full variable domain, in which reference TRBV5-1 and TRBJ2-2 provide the parts outside the CDR3, is KAGVTQTPRYLIKTRGQQVTLSCSPISGHRSVSWYQQTPGQGLQFLFEYFSETQRNKGNFPGRFSGRQFSNSRSEMNVSTLELGDSALYLCASRSRTGSSGELFFGEGSRLTVL.

This clonotype has just a few counts. The chain employs TRBV28 and TRBJ1-5; D gene unclear. The germline V and J ends were trimmed by 2 bases and 0 bases, with 11 bases remaining between them. Germline loops: CDR1 MDHEN, CDR2 SYDVKM. The CDR3 covers 16 residues. The CDR3 protein is CASSLQDFYSNQPQHF. CDR3 sequence (DNA): TGTGCCAGCAGTTTACAGGACTTCTATAGCAATCAGCCCCAGCATTTT.

In this sample, this clonotype turned up a few times. The chain is built from TRBV20-1 and TRBJ2-7; a weak D match, TRBD2 (5 bases). Per the germline V gene, CDR1 is DFQATT and CDR2 is SNEGSKA (reference sequence). This CDR3 is 14 amino acids long. Trimming cost V 2 bases and J 2 bases, with 13 bases left between them. CDR3 DNA: TGCAGTGCTAGAAGCGGTTTCCTAACCTACGAGCAGTACTTC. Residues: CSARSGFLTYEQYF.

Of note for this clonotype: A read error is possible here, since a much larger clone lies one base away. The chain links TRBV7-3 to TRBJ2-3, with a tentative D call TRBD1 (5 bases). Near its end, the DNA agrees better with TRBJ1-5, so the J call may be wrong. Germline V gene data show CDR1 as SGHTA and CDR2 as FQGTGA. CDR3 length equals 14 residues. In nucleotides, the CDR3 is TGTGCCAGCAGCGGAGGGGAGTCCACAGATACGCAGCATTTT. Translating it yields CASSGGESTDTQHF.

This clonotype was seen more than once but under ten times. The V and J genes are TRBV29-1 and TRBJ2-1; 8 nucleotides align to TRBD1. Germline V gives CDR1 SQVTM, CDR2 ANQGSEA. The CDR3 covers 14 residues. The ends lost 4 bases at V and 5 bases at J; junction bases unmatched: 7. The CDR3 loop is CSVGRTGQNNEQFF. The CDR3 bases are TGCAGCGTTGGAAGGACAGGGCAGAACAATGAGCAGTTCTTC.

This clonotype was counted only a few times. This chain uses TRBV9 with TRBJ2-7, with TRBD2 matching 8 bases. Per the germline V gene, CDR1 is SGDLS and CDR2 is YYNGEE. The CDR3 covers 15 residues. Trimming cost V 0 bases and J 5 bases; bases outside gene matches: 7. For the CDR3, the DNA is TGTGCCAGCAGCGTAGGTTTCAGCGGGAGCGACGAGCAGTACTTC. Translated: CASSVGFSGSDEQYF.

This clonotype has a count of ten or more. The chain is built from TRBV20-1 and TRBJ2-7; TRBD2 matches 8 bases. This CDR3 spans 14 amino acids. Trimming removed 2 bases from V and 0 bases from J; junction bases left unmatched: 3. Germline CDR1 reads DFQATT; CDR2 reads SNEGSKA (reference sequence). Written as DNA, the CDR3 is TGCAGTGCTAGAAGAACTAGCGGCTCCTACGAGCAGTACTTC. This encodes CSARRTSGSYEQYF.

This clonotype showed up many times. The CDR3 DNA reads as TGTGCCAGCTCACCCTATGCGGGTGGGGATGGCTACACCTTC. It encodes CASSPYAGGDGYTF. The chain is built from TRBV18 and TRBJ1-2; D ambiguous. Germline CDR1 reads KGHSH; CDR2 reads LQKENI. The CDR3 sequence is 14 residues long. Trimming cost V 3 bases and J 6 bases, with 14 bases left between them.

This clonotype appeared a few times. The chain links TRBV29-1 to TRBJ2-3, with 12 nucleotides matching TRBD2. Germline CDR1 SQVTM, CDR2 ANQGSEA. V lost 0 bases, J lost 10 bases, and 5 bases stayed unmatched. The CDR3 loop spans 14 amino acids. CDR3 in amino acids: CSVEDLAGGRSQYF. CDR3 nucleotides: TGCAGCGTTGAAGATCTAGCGGGAGGGCGTTCGCAGTATTTT.

The J gene is TRBJ1-1, the V gene TRBV9, with D maybe TRBD1 (5 bases). The germline V gene encodes CDR1 SGDLS and CDR2 YYNGEE. This CDR3 is built from 14 residues. V lost 1 base and J 1 base, leaving 8 bases between the germline ends. Here the CDR3 DNA reads TGTGCCAGCAGCGTATGGGACGGGAACACTGAAGCTTTCTTT. This gives the protein CASSVWDGNTEAFF.

In this sample, this clonotype turned up many times. The chain is built from TRBV12-3 or TRBV12-4 and TRBJ2-2; weak D call: TRBD2 (6 bases). The CDR3 is made up of 15 amino acids. Deletions cut 4 bases from V and 5 bases from J, with 14 bases between. CDR3 region: CASSWDGGGTGELFF. DNA for the CDR3: TGTGCCAGCAGTTGGGACGGTGGGGGGACCGGGGAGCTGTTTTTT.

This clonotype was recorded a few times. V and J are TRBV20-1 and TRBJ2-7, with unresolved D. Germline values: CDR1 DFQATT, CDR2 SNEGSKA (reference sequence). The V gene lost 0 bases and the J gene lost 7 bases, with 10 bases spanning the gap. The CDR3 contains 12 residues. CDR3 sequence: CSARDLSAEQYF. CDR3 in DNA: TGCAGTGCTAGAGATCTCTCCGCGGAGCAGTACTTC.